The clone carrying this T cell receptor beta chain was seen only a few times. The antigen is undetermined. The germline gives CDR1 SNHLY, CDR2 FYNNEI. CDR3 length equals 14 residues. Trimming stripped 2 bases from V and 5 bases from J, with 11 bases between. This entry comes from a study of T-cell memory formation after mild COVID-19. On the study more broadly: TCR clusters were largely donor specific. Regarding the study as a whole: Balance between CD4 and CD8 was seen in clones contracting day 15 to 85, and a CD4+ lean was seen in later expanders.

TCRdb redid the calling of the 5' RACE reads with MiXCR, one entry per CDR3 protein. The table has under 50,000 distinct CDR3 sequences, around a quarter seen once. This chain connects TRBV2 to TRBJ2-3; no clear D gene. Sequencing was done on a sample of PBMCs or a T cell subset sorted from them (not recorded which). This clonotype was obtained from a man between 18 and 29 years old who had mild COVID-19 (a few samples of this study predate the infection). Cell type and time point are not known. In DNA form, the CDR3 reads TGTGCCAGCAGTGAACTAGACGGAATAGATACGCAGTATTTT. It codes for CASSELDGIDTQYF.